What follows are 24 T cell receptor beta chains derived from one specimen sequenced in a study of T cell responses to AZD1222 COVID-19 vaccine. Clones were read by immunoSEQ multiplex PCR, and TCRdb kept only the in-frame ones, dropping some. The sample includes 110,000 to 150,000 clones, around nine tenths seen only once; the top ten take approximately 1.5%. The starting material was peripheral blood, obtained on day 0 of AZD1222 vaccination. These receptors were collected from an adult in good health.

V gene TRBV5-6 combines with J gene TRBJ1-2, with a weak D call TRBD1 (5 bases). Germline CDR1 SGHDT, CDR2 YYEEEE. Trimming pared 1 base from V and 5 bases from J, leaving 9 bases between. The CDR3 is made up of 13 amino acids. The CDR3 region is CASSLTGLYGYTF. The CDR3 coding sequence is TGTGCCAGCAGCTTGACAGGCCTATATGGCTACACCTTC.

The chain couples TRBV6-5 to TRBJ1-4, with D maybe TRBD1 (5 bases). Germline V gives CDR1 MNHEY, CDR2 SVGAGI. V shed 2 bases and J shed 8 bases, with 15 bases lying between them. The CDR3 runs to 15 residues. CDR3 nucleotides: TGTGCCAGCAGTTACACTCAGGGCCGGAACGAAAAACTGTTTTTT. It specifies CASSYTQGRNEKLFF.

Ten or more counts support this clone. The chain employs TRBV28 and TRBJ1-5; D gene ambiguous. Trimming cost V 3 bases and J 2 bases, with 14 bases left between them. The CDR3 is 16 amino acids. CDR1 MDHEN and CDR2 SYDVKM come from the germline V gene. Written as DNA, the CDR3 is TGTGCCAGCAGTTTCGCTCAGATAAACCGCAATCAGCCCCAGCATTTT. Protein: CASSFAQINRNQPQHF.

V usage is TRBV6-5 and J usage is TRBJ1-5; D remains unclear. The V end was cut by 6 bases, the J end by 4 bases, with 10 bases between. Germline CDR1 MNHEY, CDR2 SVGAGI. The CDR3 extends over 13 amino acids. The CDR3 nucleotides are TGTGCCAGCAGCCTAGAACCAAATCAGCCCCAGCATTTT. This translates into CASSLEPNQPQHF.

V usage is TRBV6-5 and J usage is TRBJ1-6; D perhaps matches TRBD1 (5 bases). CDR1 MNHEY and CDR2 SVGAGI come from the germline V gene. With 5 bases removed from V and 10 bases from J, the gap between germline ends came to 12 bases. This CDR3 is 13 amino acids long. The CDR3 region is CASSPQGASPLHF. The CDR3 DNA follows: TGTGCCAGCAGTCCTCAGGGTGCATCACCCCTCCACTTT.

The count of this clone is one. The J gene is TRBJ1-2, the V gene TRBV9; 8 nucleotides match TRBD1. J gave up 3 bases and V 3 bases, and 7 bases lay outside the gene matches. Germline CDR1 reads SGDLS; CDR2 reads YYNGEE. The CDR3 spans 15 residues. CDR3 sequence reads: CASSATGGGYYGYTF. Here the CDR3 DNA reads TGTGCCAGCAGCGCTACAGGGGGTGGTTACTATGGCTACACCTTC.

The chain carries TRBV7-9 and TRBJ2-2; 7 bases line up with TRBD2. V was clipped by 3 bases and J by 1 base; unmatched bases: 8. The CDR3 loop spans 17 amino acids. CDR1 is SEHNR, CDR2 FQNEAQ, per germline (reference sequence). CDR3 nucleotide sequence: TGTGCCAGCAGCTTGCGATTGGGGACTAAGAACACCGGGGAGCTGTTTTTT. This sequence encodes CASSLRLGTKNTGELFF.

This clone has just one count. The chain employs TRBV4-1 and TRBJ2-1, with TRBD2 matching 7 bases. Per the germline V gene, CDR1 is MGHRA and CDR2 is YSYEKL. The CDR3 sequence is 19 residues long. The V gene end was trimmed by 1 base and the J gene end by 1 base; junction bases not matched to a gene: 13. The CDR3 loop reads CASSQAVGGRLRSYNEQFF. Written as DNA, the CDR3 is TGCGCCAGCAGCCAAGCGGTCGGCGGGAGACTGCGGTCCTACAATGAGCAGTTCTTC.

This clone was counted a single time. V usage is TRBV10-3 and J usage is TRBJ2-1; D perhaps matches TRBD1 (6 bases). V dropped 10 bases and J dropped 4 bases, with 14 bases sitting between them. Looked up from germline, CDR1 is ENHRY and CDR2 is SYGVKD. This CDR3 is built from 13 residues. CDR3 DNA sequence: TGTGCCACAACCATGACAGGATACAATGAGCAGTTCTTC. Translation: CATTMTGYNEQFF.

The genes are TRBV28 and TRBJ1-4; TRBD1 is a possible D gene (5 bases). CDR3 size: 16 residues. Per the germline V gene, CDR1 is MDHEN and CDR2 is SYDVKM. Trimming pared 2 bases from V and 3 bases from J, leaving 13 bases between. As DNA, the CDR3 is TGTGCCAGCAGTTTAAGAGGGGCGTCGGCTAATGAAAAACTGTTTTTT. This gives the protein CASSLRGASANEKLFF.

The chain combines TRBV11-3 with TRBJ2-2, with 11 bases identical to TRBD1. CDR3 length: 16 residues. J was trimmed by 6 bases and V by 6 bases; bases with no gene match: 9. Germline-derived CDR1 and CDR2 are SGHNT and YENEEA. CDR3 coding DNA: TGTGCCAGCAGTTCCGGACAGGGGGCCTATTCCGGGGAGCTGTTTTTT. This translates into CASSSGQGAYSGELFF.

The genes are TRBV27 and TRBJ1-4, with D unresolved. V was shortened by 0 bases and J by 4 bases, with 6 bases between the two germline ends. In germline, CDR1 is MNHEY, CDR2 SMNVEV (reference sequence). The CDR3 covers 14 residues. CDR3 in amino acids: CASSLSNLNEKLFF. CDR3 DNA: TGTGCCAGCAGTTTATCCAATCTTAATGAAAAACTGTTTTTT.

The rearrangement joins TRBV30 to TRBJ2-7, with D possibly being TRBD1 (6 bases). Germline V gene lookup returns CDR1 GTSNPN and CDR2 SVGIG (reference sequence). The CDR3 is made up of 16 amino acids. V lost 0 bases and J lost 5, with 20 bases in between. CDR3 DNA sequence: TGTGCCTGGAGTGTACGTTTGAGGGCCAGGGGACACGAGCAGTACTTC. Its translation is CAWSVRLRARGHEQYF. Drawing the rest from reference TRBV30 and TRBJ2-7, the complete variable domain is SQTIHQWPATLVQPVGSPLSLECTVEGTSNPNLYWYRQAAGRGLQLLFYSVGIGQISSEVPQNLSASRPQDRQFILSSKKLLLSDSGFYLCAWSVRLRARGHEQYFGPGTRLTVT.

The chain combines TRBV3-1 (or the pseudogene TRBV3-2) with TRBJ2-2; tentatively, D is TRBD2 (6 bases). Per the germline V gene, CDR1 is LGHDT and CDR2 is YNNKEL (reference sequence). The V and J ends lost 2 bases and 5 bases respectively, with 12 bases between them. The length of the CDR3 is 15 residues. DNA for the CDR3: TGTGCCAGCAGCCAATGGGGGAGCGGGACCGGGGAGCTGTTTTTT. Its protein product is CASSQWGSGTGELFF.

The J gene is TRBJ1-1, the V gene TRBV5-4, with D hard to call. V lost 4 bases to trimming and J lost 5 bases, with 18 bases between them. Germline values: CDR1 SGHNT, CDR2 YYREEE (reference sequence). The CDR3 covers 15 residues. In nucleotides, the CDR3 is TGTGCCAGCAGCCCGTCCGGGATCAGAGATACTGAAGCTTTCTTT. Its translation is CASSPSGIRDTEAFF.

This chain connects TRBV5-1 to TRBJ2-5, with TRBD2 identical over 10 bases. CDR3 size: 16 residues. Germline CDR1 SGHRS, CDR2 YFSETQ. The trim removed 0 bases at V and 7 bases at J, leaving 9 bases unmatched. The CDR3 spells CASSLDTSGTGGTQYF. The CDR3 region has the DNA TGCGCCAGCAGCTTGGACACTAGCGGGACGGGTGGGACCCAGTACTTC.

This chain connects TRBV19 to TRBJ2-1; 11 bases align to TRBD2. This CDR3 contains 22 residues. The trim removed 2 bases at V and 0 bases at J, leaving 18 bases unmatched. Germline V gives CDR1 LNHDA, CDR2 SQIVND (reference sequence). CDR3 amino acids: CASSIFLPGLAEPVVSYNEQFF. The CDR3 nucleotides read TGTGCCAGTAGTATATTCCTCCCGGGACTAGCGGAGCCGGTCGTCTCCTACAATGAGCAGTTCTTC.

The rearrangement joins TRBV19 to TRBJ2-7; D uncertain. The V and J ends lost 2 bases and 0 bases respectively, with 14 bases between them. CDR3 length: 16 amino acids. CDR1 is LNHDA and CDR2 is SQIVND in the germline V gene (reference sequence). The CDR3 here is CASSINQPVGSYEQYF. The CDR3 bases are TGTGCCAGTAGTATAAATCAGCCAGTGGGCTCCTACGAGCAGTACTTC.

This chain connects TRBV30 to TRBJ1-5, with D hard to call. This CDR3 is built from 15 residues. CDR1 GTSNPN and CDR2 SVGIG come from the germline V gene (reference sequence). Trimming pared 3 bases from V and 0 bases from J, leaving 12 bases between. CDR3 nucleotide sequence: TGTGCCTGGAGAATGGCACAGCTTAGCAATCAGCCCCAGCATTTT. Encoded protein: CAWRMAQLSNQPQHF.

The rearrangement joins TRBV28 to TRBJ2-1, with D perhaps TRBD2 (6 bases). V lost 2 bases, J lost 8 bases, and 16 bases lay in between. The CDR3 is 15 residues long. CDR1 is MDHEN and CDR2 is SYDVKM in the germline V gene. The DNA for the CDR3 is TGTGCCAGCAGTTTACCCCGACTAGATCGCGATGAGCAGTTCTTC. This gives the protein CASSLPRLDRDEQFF. The full variable domain, its missing parts supplied by reference TRBV28 and TRBJ2-1, is DVKVTQSSRYLVKRTGEKVFLECVQDMDHENMFWYRQDPGLGLRLIYFSYDVKMKEKGDIPEGYSVSREKKERFSLILESASTNQTSMYLCASSLPRLDRDEQFFGPGTRLTVL.

This clone was seen only once. V and J are TRBV27 and TRBJ2-7; 8 nucleotides match TRBD1. Germline V lookup: CDR1 MNHEY, CDR2 SMNVEV (reference sequence). Trimming removed 8 bases from V and 4 bases from J; junction bases left unmatched: 10. The CDR3 covers 14 residues. CDR3 sequence reads: CASARTGNSYEQYF. As DNA, the CDR3 is TGTGCCAGCGCTCGGACAGGGAATAGTTACGAGCAGTACTTC.

The rearrangement uses TRBV10-1 and TRBJ2-7, with D perhaps TRBD1 or TRBD2 (5 bases each). Trimming took 2 bases from V and 6 from J, leaving 29 bases between them. The CDR3 runs to 19 residues. Germline lookup yields CDR1 WNHNN and CDR2 SYGVQD (reference sequence). The CDR3, as DNA: TGCGCCAGCAGTGAGCGAAGGGGTAGTACGACTAATTGGCCGTCCGAGCAGTACTTC. It yields the protein CASSERRGSTTNWPSEQYF.

The DNA for the CDR3 is TGCGCCAGCGGGGGACTAGCGGGTCTCACAGATACGCAGTATTTT. Translating gives CASGGLAGLTDTQYF. The chain uses TRBV10-1 and TRBJ2-3; 12 nucleotides line up with TRBD2. The CDR3 spans 15 residues. CDR1 is WNHNN, CDR2 SYGVQD, per germline (reference sequence). Trimming took 8 bases from V and 2 from J; bases not matched to a gene: 5.

This chain uses TRBV6-5 with TRBJ2-7, with 8 bases matching TRBD1. The CDR3 spans 14 residues. J was trimmed by 3 bases and V by 6 bases; bases with no gene match: 7. Germline V gene data show CDR1 as MNHEY and CDR2 as SVGAGI. CDR3 sequence reads: CASSRDRTNYEQYF. The CDR3 DNA reads as TGTGCCAGCAGCCGGGACAGGACTAACTACGAGCAGTACTTC.